These 24 T cell receptor beta chains originate from one sample sequenced in a study of blood T cell repertoires in COVID-19. TCRdb keeps only in-frame clones here, not all; method: immunoSEQ multiplex PCR. The sample has some 70,000 clones; roughly 85% are singletons. Sequencing was carried out using peripheral blood. The receptors shown here come from a woman aged 60-75 years with COVID-19, enrolled during active disease.

This chain connects TRBV14 to TRBJ2-1, with D possibly matching TRBD2 (6 bases). Deletions cut 4 bases from V and 0 bases from J, with 10 bases between. CDR3 length: 15 residues. CDR1 and CDR2 (germline): SGHDN, FVKESK. In DNA form, the CDR3 reads TGTGCCAGCAGCCGAGGGACTTTCTCCTACAATGAGCAGTTCTTC. Protein sequence: CASSRGTFSYNEQFF.

The gene calls are TRBV5-1 and TRBJ2-3, with D unclear. The CDR3 loop spans 14 amino acids. V was trimmed by 4 bases and J by 2 bases, leaving 11 bases between them. In germline, CDR1 is SGHRS, CDR2 YFSETQ. CDR3 bases: TGCGCCAGCAGCACTCTGAGCCCCACAGATACGCAGTATTTT. It translates to CASSTLSPTDTQYF.

The chain carries TRBV23-1 and TRBJ2-1; TRBD1 matches at 8 bases. TRBV23-1 is an ORF; its function is uncertain. V dropped 3 bases and J dropped 4; count of bases not matched to a gene: 2. There are 14 residues in the CDR3. CDR3 nucleotides: TGCGCCAGCAGTCACCGGGACAGGTACAATGAGCAGTTCTTC. Its protein is CASSHRDRYNEQFF.

This rearrangement joins TRBV11-2 to TRBJ2-1, with 8 bases identical to TRBD2. The germline CDR1 and CDR2 sequences are SGHAT and FQNNGV. The CDR3 covers 15 residues. With V trimmed by 5 bases and J by 4 bases, 7 bases remained unmatched. In DNA form, the CDR3 reads TGTGCCAGCAGCAGAAGTAGCGGGGAGTACAATGAGCAGTTCTTC. Protein product: CASSRSSGEYNEQFF.

J is TRBJ2-7 and V is TRBV4-1; D might be TRBD2 (6 bases). Deletions cut 0 bases from V and 5 bases from J, with 14 bases between. This CDR3 region has 15 residues. Germline values: CDR1 MGHRA, CDR2 YSYEKL. Here the CDR3 reads CASSQEGKWEDEQYF. Here the CDR3 DNA reads TGCGCCAGCAGCCAAGAAGGGAAATGGGAGGACGAGCAGTACTTC.

This clone was seen repeatedly, ten times or more. This sequence joins TRBV5-1 and TRBJ1-1; D is uncertain. CDR3 size: 14 residues. The ends were cut back, 4 bases at V and 2 bases at J, with 12 bases in the middle. The germline V gene has CDR1 SGHRS and CDR2 YFSETQ. The CDR3 DNA is TGCGCCAGCAGCCCGACCCTAGAAAACACTGAAGCTTTCTTT. It yields the protein CASSPTLENTEAFF. The full variable domain, in which reference TRBV5-1 and TRBJ1-1 provide the parts outside the CDR3, is KAGVTQTPRYLIKTRGQQVTLSCSPISGHRSVSWYQQTPGQGLQFLFEYFSETQRNKGNFPGRFSGRQFSNSRSEMNVSTLELGDSALYLCASSPTLENTEAFFGQGTRLTVV.

V is TRBV19 and J is TRBJ2-1; maybe TRBD2 (5 bases). With 5 bases removed from V and 3 bases from J, the gap between germline ends came to 8 bases. In germline, CDR1 is LNHDA, CDR2 SQIVND (reference sequence). This CDR3 is built from 13 residues. CDR3 DNA sequence: TGTGCCAGTAGTCTCGGACTCTACAATGAGCAGTTCTTC. The encoded protein is CASSLGLYNEQFF.

This clone has only one observation. The V and J genes are TRBV18 and TRBJ2-5; D gene unclear. The germline V gene has CDR1 KGHSH and CDR2 LQKENI. V gave up 6 bases and J gave up 2 bases, with 7 bases separating them. This CDR3 is built from 12 residues. DNA of the CDR3: TGTGCCAGCTCCCTCACACAAGAGACCCAGTACTTC. The encoded protein is CASSLTQETQYF.

The rearrangement links TRBV3-1 (or the pseudogene TRBV3-2) to TRBJ1-6; D remains unclear. Deletions cut 0 bases from V and 0 bases from J, with 12 bases between. CDR1 LGHDT and CDR2 YNNKEL come from the germline V gene (reference sequence). The CDR3 contains 18 residues. The CDR3 DNA is TGTGCCAGCAGCCAAGATCCCCCCGGGAGCTCCTATAATTCACCCCTCCACTTT. Residues: CASSQDPPGSSYNSPLHF.

Here the CDR3 reads CASSYQGQSSGNTIYF. The DNA for the CDR3 is TGTGCCAGCAGTTACCAGGGGCAGAGCTCTGGAAACACCATATATTTT. V usage is TRBV6-6 and J usage is TRBJ1-3; possible D gene TRBD1, 6 bases. The germline gives CDR1 MNHNY, CDR2 SVGAGI (reference sequence). Trimming shortened V by 2 bases and J by 0 bases, and 11 bases separated the two germline ends. The CDR3 is 16 residues long.

This clone was observed a single time. The rearrangement uses TRBV6-5 and TRBJ1-2; 7 bases are shared with TRBD1. Per the germline V gene, CDR1 is MNHEY and CDR2 is SVGAGI. V dropped 5 bases and J dropped 5; count of bases not matched to a gene: 8. This CDR3 contains 14 residues. Written as DNA, the CDR3 is TGTGCCAGCAGTCAACGACAGGGTCGATATGGCTACACCTTC. Its protein is CASSQRQGRYGYTF.

This chain links TRBV10-2 with TRBJ2-7; 11 bases line up with TRBD2. The CDR3 is made up of 16 amino acids. Germline-derived CDR1 and CDR2 are WSHSY and SAAADI. V dropped 8 bases and J dropped 5; count of bases not matched to a gene: 14. The CDR3: CASFGGLADPRDEQYF. CDR3 in DNA: TGCGCCAGCTTTGGGGGACTAGCGGACCCCCGGGACGAGCAGTACTTC.

The CDR3 nucleotides read TGCGCCAGCAGCTTGTTTGGCGGGAGTAGTCAAGAGACCCAGTACTTC. Translation: CASSLFGGSSQETQYF. V and J are TRBV5-1 and TRBJ2-5, with 7 bases that match TRBD2. The CDR3 is 16 amino acids. V shed 1 base and J 2 bases; nucleotides not matched to a gene: 8. Germline CDR1 reads SGHRS; CDR2 reads YFSETQ.

The chain uses TRBV11-3 and TRBJ1-1; 7 nucleotides agree with TRBD1. Germline V gene data show CDR1 as SGHNT and CDR2 as YENEEA. Unmatched junction bases numbered 10, after V lost 4 bases and J lost 2 bases. This CDR3 has 16 amino acids. CDR3 DNA: TGTGCCAGCAGCTCCGGGACAGCGTCGAGAAACACTGAAGCTTTCTTT. Its translation: CASSSGTASRNTEAFF.

The rearrangement uses TRBV18 and TRBJ1-3; D remains unclear. V was cut by 6 bases and J by 3 bases, with 12 bases left in between. Germline CDR1 reads KGHSH; CDR2 reads LQKENI. The CDR3 consists of 14 residues. CDR3 DNA: TGTGCCAGCTCCCACGAGGGTGGTGGAAACACCATATATTTT. It codes for CASSHEGGGNTIYF.

The chain carries TRBV6-2 or TRBV6-3 and TRBJ1-1; D is ambiguous. In germline, CDR1 is MNHEY, CDR2 SVGEGT. Between the trimmed V and J ends, which lost 0 bases and 5 bases, there was a span of 10 bases. The CDR3 length is 14 residues. The DNA of the CDR3 is TGTGCCAGCAGTTACTCCCTTACGGGTACTGAAGCTTTCTTT. Amino acids: CASSYSLTGTEAFF.

The V gene is TRBV5-1, the J gene TRBJ1-1, with TRBD1 as a possible D gene (6 bases). Trimming took off 0 bases at V and 0 bases at J, with 9 bases between the two ends. This CDR3 is built from 15 residues. Germline V gene sequence: CDR1 SGHRS, CDR2 YFSETQ. The chain's CDR3 is CASSLGDMMNTEAFF. The CDR3 DNA reads TGCGCCAGCAGCTTGGGGGACATGATGAACACTGAAGCTTTCTTT.

Details on this clone: One end of the junction varies from germline; a read error may be responsible. For the CDR3, the DNA is TGTGCCAGCATGGGACTGACGAACGCTGAAGCTTTCTTT. It encodes CASMGLTNAEAFF. The chain employs TRBV6-5 and TRBJ1-1; tentatively, D is TRBD1 (5 bases). CDR1 is MNHEY and CDR2 is SVGAGI in the germline V gene. CDR3 size: 13 residues.

V and J are TRBV19 and TRBJ2-1; maybe TRBD2 (5 bases). With 3 bases removed from V and 0 bases from J, the gap between germline ends came to 15 bases. In germline, CDR1 is LNHDA, CDR2 SQIVND (reference sequence). The CDR3 extends over 17 amino acids. The CDR3 is CASSMTRGWSSYNEQFF. As DNA, the CDR3 is TGTGCCAGTAGTATGACCCGGGGATGGAGCTCCTACAATGAGCAGTTCTTC.

This clone was picked up one time. This rearrangement joins TRBV6-2 or TRBV6-3 to TRBJ2-2; 8 bases map to TRBD2. With V trimmed by 4 bases and J by 7 bases, 2 bases remained unmatched. CDR1 and CDR2 (germline): MNHEY, SVGEGT. This CDR3 comprises 13 residues. CDR3 loop: CASSWTSYGELFF. DNA for the CDR3: TGTGCCAGCAGTTGGACTAGCTACGGGGAGCTGTTTTTT.

The chain joins TRBV5-5 to TRBJ2-1; possible D gene TRBD1, 5 bases. CDR3 length: 18 amino acids. CDR1 is SGHKS, CDR2 YYEKEE, per germline (reference sequence). V lost 5 bases to trimming and J lost 0 bases, with 21 bases between them. CDR3 protein: CASSPRAGYRSSYNEQFF. The DNA for the CDR3 is TGTGCCAGCAGTCCACGTGCAGGGTACAGGAGCTCCTACAATGAGCAGTTCTTC.

The gene calls are TRBV4-3 and TRBJ2-2, with D possibly TRBD1 on 6 matching bases. Germline V lookup: CDR1 LGHNA, CDR2 YSLEER. The V end lost 4 bases, the J end lost 6 bases, and 18 bases lay between the germline ends. The CDR3 is 16 residues long. CDR3 in DNA: TGCGCCAGCAGCCTTACCCCTAGGGGGACGGCCGGGGAGCTGTTTTTT. Protein sequence: CASSLTPRGTAGELFF.

The chain couples TRBV11-2 to TRBJ2-1, with TRBD2 matching over 14 bases. The CDR3 covers 19 residues. From germline, CDR1 is SGHAT and CDR2 FQNNGV. The V gene end was trimmed by 0 bases and the J gene end by 5 bases; junction bases not matched to a gene: 9. The CDR3 reads CASSLDSRLAGGPHNEQFF. In DNA form, the CDR3 reads TGTGCCAGCAGCTTAGATTCCCGACTAGCGGGGGGGCCGCACAATGAGCAGTTCTTC.

V is TRBV28 and J is TRBJ2-1; tentatively, D is TRBD2 (6 bases). Germline values: CDR1 MDHEN, CDR2 SYDVKM. Between the trimmed V and J ends, which lost 8 bases and 7 bases, there was a span of 12 bases. This CDR3 is built from 12 residues. In DNA form, the CDR3 reads TGTGCCAGCGGGGGGTTGCAGAATGAGCAGTTCTTC. Protein product: CASGGLQNEQFF.